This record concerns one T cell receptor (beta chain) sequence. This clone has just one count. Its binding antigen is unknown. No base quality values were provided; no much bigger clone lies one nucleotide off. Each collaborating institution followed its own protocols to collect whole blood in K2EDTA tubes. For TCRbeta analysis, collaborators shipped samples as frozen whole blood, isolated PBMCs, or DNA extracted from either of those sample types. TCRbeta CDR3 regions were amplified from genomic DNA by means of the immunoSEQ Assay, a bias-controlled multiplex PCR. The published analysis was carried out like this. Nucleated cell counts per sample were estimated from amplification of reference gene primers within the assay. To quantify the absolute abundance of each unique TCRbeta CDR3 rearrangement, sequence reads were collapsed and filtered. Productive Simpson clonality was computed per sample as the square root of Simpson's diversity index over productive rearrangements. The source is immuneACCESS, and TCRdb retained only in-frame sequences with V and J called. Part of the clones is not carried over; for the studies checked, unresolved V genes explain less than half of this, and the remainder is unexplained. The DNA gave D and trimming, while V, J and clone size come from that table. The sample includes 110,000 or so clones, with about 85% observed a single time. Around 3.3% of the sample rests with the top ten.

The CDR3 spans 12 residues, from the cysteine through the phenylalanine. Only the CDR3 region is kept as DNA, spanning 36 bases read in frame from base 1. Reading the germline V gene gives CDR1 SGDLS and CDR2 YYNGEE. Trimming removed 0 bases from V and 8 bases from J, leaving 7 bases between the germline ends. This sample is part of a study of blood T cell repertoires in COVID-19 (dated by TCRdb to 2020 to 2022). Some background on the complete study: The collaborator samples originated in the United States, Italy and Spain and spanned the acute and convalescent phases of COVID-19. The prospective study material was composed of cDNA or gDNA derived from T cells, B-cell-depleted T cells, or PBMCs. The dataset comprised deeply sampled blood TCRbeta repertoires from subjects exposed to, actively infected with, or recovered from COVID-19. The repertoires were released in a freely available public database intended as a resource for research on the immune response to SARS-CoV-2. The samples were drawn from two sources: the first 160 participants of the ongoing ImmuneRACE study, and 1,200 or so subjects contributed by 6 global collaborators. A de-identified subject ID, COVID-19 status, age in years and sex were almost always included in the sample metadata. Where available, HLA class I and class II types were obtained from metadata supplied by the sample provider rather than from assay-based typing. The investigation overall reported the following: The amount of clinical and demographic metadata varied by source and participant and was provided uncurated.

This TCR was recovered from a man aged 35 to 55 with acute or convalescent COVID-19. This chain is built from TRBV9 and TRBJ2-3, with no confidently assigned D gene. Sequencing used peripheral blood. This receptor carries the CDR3 CASSVDSGTQYF. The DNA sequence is TGTGCCAGCAGCGTAGACTCGGGTACGCAGTATTTT.